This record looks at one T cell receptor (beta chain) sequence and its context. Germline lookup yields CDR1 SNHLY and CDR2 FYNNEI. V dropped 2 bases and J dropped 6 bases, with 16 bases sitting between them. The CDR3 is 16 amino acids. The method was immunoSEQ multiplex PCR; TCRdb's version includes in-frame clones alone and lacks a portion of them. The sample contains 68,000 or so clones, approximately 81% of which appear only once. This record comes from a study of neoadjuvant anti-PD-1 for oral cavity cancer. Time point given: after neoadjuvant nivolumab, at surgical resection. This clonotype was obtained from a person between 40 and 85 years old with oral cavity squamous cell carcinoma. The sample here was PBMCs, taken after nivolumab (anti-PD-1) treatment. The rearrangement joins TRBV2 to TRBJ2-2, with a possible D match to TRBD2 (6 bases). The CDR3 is CASSELATSFSGELFF. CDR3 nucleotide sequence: TGTGCCAGCAGTGAACTAGCGACCTCGTTCTCCGGGGAGCTGTTTTTT.